Each of the 18 T cell receptor beta chains below was sequenced from the same sample in a study of technical replicates of blood from a handful of donors. Clones were sequenced by immunoSEQ multiplex PCR, and TCRdb holds only the in-frame ones, with some missing. The table shows approximately 65,000 clones, with around nine tenths occurring only once. The sequencing sample was made of PBMCs. The receptors were sampled from a human donor in good health. Some clones in this sample may be carry-over from other donors' samples.

CDR3 in amino acids: CASSYEGSYEQYF. The CDR3 coding sequence is TGTGCCAGCAGTTATGAGGGATCCTACGAGCAGTACTTC. The chain couples TRBV6-6 to TRBJ2-7; TRBD2 is a possible D gene (5 bases). This CDR3 is built from 13 residues. The ends were cut back, 3 bases at V and 1 base at J, with 7 bases in the middle. Germline V gene lookup returns CDR1 MNHNY and CDR2 SVGAGI (reference sequence).

Only one count was recorded for this clone. J is TRBJ1-1 and V is TRBV4-2, with TRBD1 identical over 9 bases. Looked up from germline, CDR1 is LGHNA and CDR2 is YNFKEQ. The CDR3 totals 16 residues. V lost 6 bases to trimming and J lost 3 bases; unmatched junction nucleotides: 11. The CDR3 spells CASRPGTGRRDTEAFF. CDR3 nucleotide sequence: TGTGCCAGCAGGCCTGGGACAGGGCGAAGGGACACTGAAGCTTTCTTT.

The chain carries TRBV30 and TRBJ1-5, with D possibly TRBD1 on 5 matching bases. Germline V CDR1 and CDR2: GTSNPN, SVGIG (reference sequence). The CDR3 is made up of 13 amino acids. Trimming pared 4 bases from V and 5 bases from J, leaving 12 bases between. In DNA form, the CDR3 reads TGTGCCTGGACTCTGGGGCGCCATCAGCCCCAGCATTTT. Translation gives CAWTLGRHQPQHF.

The chain has TRBV7-3 and TRBJ1-1, with no clear D. CDR1 and CDR2 (germline): SGHTA, FQGTGA. The CDR3 runs 13 residues. V dropped 2 bases and J dropped 2 bases, with 6 bases sitting between them. CDR3 nucleotides: TGTGCCAGCAGCTTATTGCGAAACACTGAAGCTTTCTTT. Protein: CASSLLRNTEAFF.

This rearrangement joins TRBV7-9 to TRBJ1-1, with TRBD1 as a possible D gene (5 bases). CDR1 is SEHNR and CDR2 is FQNEAQ in the germline V gene (reference sequence). The CDR3 has 15 amino acids. Trimming cost V 5 bases and J 0 bases, with 13 bases left between them. The CDR3 DNA reads TGTGCCAGCAGCCTCAATCAGGGTATGAACACTGAAGCTTTCTTT. The encoded protein is CASSLNQGMNTEAFF.

The chain uses TRBV30 and TRBJ1-6; D is perhaps TRBD1 (6 bases). Germline CDR1 is GTSNPN and CDR2 is SVGIG (reference sequence). The CDR3 covers 14 residues. V dropped 4 bases and J dropped 7 bases, with 14 bases sitting between them. CDR3 sequence reads: CAWTPGHRNSPLHF. The CDR3 bases are TGTGCCTGGACCCCGGGACACAGAAATTCACCCCTCCACTTT.

The chain employs TRBV6-1 and TRBJ2-3, with D uncertain. This CDR3 region has 13 residues. V was clipped by 4 bases and J by 4 bases, with 9 bases between them. CDR1 is MNHNS, CDR2 SASEGT, per germline. The CDR3 nucleotides read TGTGCCAGCAGTGTTTTCGAGGCAGATACGCAGTATTTT. As protein: CASSVFEADTQYF.

This chain uses TRBV2 with TRBJ1-6; a weak D match, TRBD1 (6 bases). CDR1 and CDR2 from the germline V gene are SNHLY and FYNNEI. Trimming pared 6 bases from V and 4 bases from J, leaving 10 bases between. There are 14 residues in the CDR3. As DNA, the CDR3 is TGTGCCAGCAGGTTAGGACAGTATAATTCACCCCTCCACTTT. It translates to CASRLGQYNSPLHF. Filled out from reference TRBV2 and TRBJ1-6, the complete variable domain reads EPEVTQTPSHQVTQMGQEVILRCVPISNHLYFYWYRQILGQKVEFLVSFYNNEISEKSEIFDDQFSVERPDGSNFTLKIRSTKLEDSAMYFCASRLGQYNSPLHFGNGTRLTVT.

J is TRBJ2-5 and V is TRBV5-6, with unresolved D. The CDR3 consists of 14 residues. Looked up from germline, CDR1 is SGHDT and CDR2 is YYEEEE. V gave up 0 bases and J gave up 5 bases, with 11 bases separating them. The CDR3 region has the DNA TGTGCCAGCAGCTTGGCGCGGTTCCGGGAGACCCAGTACTTC. Residues: CASSLARFRETQYF.

The chain couples TRBV4-3 to TRBJ1-6; D remains ambiguous. Trimming removed 0 bases at V and 0 bases at J, with 6 bases between. Germline assignment: CDR1 LGHNA and CDR2 YSLEER. The CDR3 spans 16 residues. The CDR3 sequence: CASSQEHHSYNSPLHF. The CDR3 DNA follows: TGCGCCAGCAGCCAAGAACACCACTCCTATAATTCACCCCTCCACTTT.

This chain uses TRBV7-9 with TRBJ2-5; D perhaps matches TRBD1 (6 bases). With 3 bases removed from V and 0 bases from J, the gap between germline ends came to 11 bases. CDR1 and CDR2 from the germline V gene are SEHNR and FQNEAQ (reference sequence). The CDR3 is 15 residues long. As DNA, the CDR3 is TGTGCCAGCAGCTTGGGGGCCTTTAACCAAGAGACCCAGTACTTC. It is translated as CASSLGAFNQETQYF.

The chain employs TRBV5-1 and TRBJ2-3; the match to TRBD1 covers 9 bases. The CDR3 has 15 residues. The V and J ends lost 3 bases and 0 bases, in that order; junction bases with no gene match: 2. Germline V gene sequence: CDR1 SGHRS, CDR2 YFSETQ. The CDR3 loop reads CASSSDRGSTDTQYF. CDR3 DNA sequence: TGCGCCAGCAGCTCGGACAGGGGCAGCACAGATACGCAGTATTTT.

The rearrangement links TRBV5-1 to TRBJ2-3; TRBD1 aligns across 7 bases. The CDR3 extends over 15 amino acids. The V and J ends lost 3 bases and 1 base, in that order; junction bases with no gene match: 5. Germline CDR1 is SGHRS and CDR2 is YFSETQ. CDR3: CASSSQTGGTDTQYF. As DNA, the CDR3 is TGCGCCAGCAGCTCGCAAACAGGGGGCACAGATACGCAGTATTTT.

The rearrangement uses TRBV7-9 and TRBJ2-1; 9 bases map to TRBD1. Germline CDR1 is SEHNR and CDR2 is FQNEAQ (reference sequence). The CDR3 totals 15 residues. With 1 base clipped from V and 3 bases from J, the junction kept 1 base outside the gene matches. CDR3 amino acids: CASSLEGQGYNEQFF. The CDR3 DNA sequence: TGTGCCAGCAGCTTAGAGGGACAGGGCTACAATGAGCAGTTCTTC.

The chain employs TRBV30 and TRBJ2-2; 9 nucleotides match TRBD2. Germline V gene sequence: CDR1 GTSNPN, CDR2 SVGIG (reference sequence). The CDR3 totals 15 residues. The V and J ends lost 2 bases and 5 bases, in that order; junction bases with no gene match: 6. CDR3 residues: CAWSIAGELTGELFF. CDR3 DNA: TGTGCCTGGAGTATAGCGGGAGAGTTGACCGGGGAGCTGTTTTTT.

This clone has just one count. The V call is TRBV7-9, the J call TRBJ2-1; TRBD1 is a possible D gene (6 bases). CDR1 and CDR2 (germline): SEHNR, FQNEAQ (reference sequence). The CDR3 is 11 residues long. Deletions cut 8 bases from V and 7 bases from J, with 9 bases between. The CDR3 loop reads CASRTENEQFF. DNA of the CDR3: TGTGCCAGCCGGACAGAGAATGAGCAGTTCTTC.

This clone was seen only once. This rearrangement joins TRBV7-9 to TRBJ2-3, with a possible D match to TRBD2 (5 bases). The germline CDR1 and CDR2 sequences are SEHNR and FQNEAQ (reference sequence). The CDR3 extends over 13 amino acids. Trimming shortened V by 5 bases and J by 4 bases, and 10 bases separated the two germline ends. The CDR3, as DNA: TGTGCCAGCAGCCCCGGGGTGGCAGATACGCAGTATTTT. As protein: CASSPGVADTQYF. The complete variable domain, with remaining parts taken from reference TRBV7-9 and TRBJ2-3, reads DTGVSQNPRHKITKRGQNVTFRCDPISEHNRLYWYRQTLGQGPEFLTYFQNEAQLEKSRLLSDRFSAERPKGSFSTLEIQRTEQGDSAMYLCASSPGVADTQYFGPGTRLTVL.

The J gene is TRBJ1-5, the V gene TRBV5-5; possibly TRBD1 for D (5 bases). V was shortened by 4 bases and J by 12 bases, with 17 bases between the two germline ends. The CDR3 contains 13 residues. Per germline, CDR1 SGHKS and CDR2 YYEKEE (reference sequence). The CDR3 spells CASSVSATQGQHF. The CDR3 coding sequence is TGTGCCAGCAGCGTAAGCGCCACTCAGGGCCAGCATTTT.